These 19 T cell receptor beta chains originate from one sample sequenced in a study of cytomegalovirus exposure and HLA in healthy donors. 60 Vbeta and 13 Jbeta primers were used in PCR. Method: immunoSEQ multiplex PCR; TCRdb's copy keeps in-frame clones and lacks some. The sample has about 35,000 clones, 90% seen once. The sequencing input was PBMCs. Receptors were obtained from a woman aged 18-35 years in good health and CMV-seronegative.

The CDR3 region is CASSSIIWGQNYGYTF. In nucleotides, the CDR3 is TGTGCCAGCAGTTCAATTATCTGGGGACAGAACTATGGCTACACCTTC. The rearrangement links TRBV27 to TRBJ1-2; TRBD1 matches at 7 bases. Germline assignment: CDR1 MNHEY and CDR2 SMNVEV (reference sequence). The CDR3 loop spans 16 amino acids. With 4 bases clipped from V and 2 bases from J, the junction kept 10 bases outside the gene matches.

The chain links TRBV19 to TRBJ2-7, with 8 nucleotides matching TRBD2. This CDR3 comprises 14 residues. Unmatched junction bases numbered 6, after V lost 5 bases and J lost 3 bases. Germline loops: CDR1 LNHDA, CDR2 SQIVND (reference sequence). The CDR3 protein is CASSLRTSSYEQYF. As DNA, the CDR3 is TGTGCCAGTAGTCTCCGGACTAGCAGCTACGAGCAGTACTTC.

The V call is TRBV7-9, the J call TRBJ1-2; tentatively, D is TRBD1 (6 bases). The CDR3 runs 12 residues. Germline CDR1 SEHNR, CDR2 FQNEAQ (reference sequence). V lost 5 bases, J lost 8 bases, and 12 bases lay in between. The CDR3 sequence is CASSRDTRGYTF. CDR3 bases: TGTGCCAGCAGCCGGGACACGAGAGGCTACACCTTC.

CDR3 residues: CASSLSRDRAKNTEAFF. The CDR3 bases are TGCGCCAGCAGCTTGAGTAGGGACAGAGCCAAAAACACTGAAGCTTTCTTT. V usage is TRBV5-1 and J usage is TRBJ1-1; TRBD1 agrees at 7 bases. This CDR3 is 17 amino acids long. Per the germline V gene, CDR1 is SGHRS and CDR2 is YFSETQ. V gave up 1 base and J gave up 2 bases; unmatched junction bases: 11.

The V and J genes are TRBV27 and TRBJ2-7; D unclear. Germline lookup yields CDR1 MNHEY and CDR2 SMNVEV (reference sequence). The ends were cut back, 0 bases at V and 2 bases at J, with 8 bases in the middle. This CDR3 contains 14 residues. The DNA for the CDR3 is TGTGCCAGCAGTTTATCCCCGAGCACCTACGAGCAGTACTTC. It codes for CASSLSPSTYEQYF.

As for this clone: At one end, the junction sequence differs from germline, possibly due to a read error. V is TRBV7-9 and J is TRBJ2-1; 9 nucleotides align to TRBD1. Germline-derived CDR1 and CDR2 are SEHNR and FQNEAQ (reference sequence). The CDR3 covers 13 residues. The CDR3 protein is CSSSSTGGTEQFF. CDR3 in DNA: TGTTCCAGCAGCTCTACAGGGGGCACTGAGCAGTTCTTC.

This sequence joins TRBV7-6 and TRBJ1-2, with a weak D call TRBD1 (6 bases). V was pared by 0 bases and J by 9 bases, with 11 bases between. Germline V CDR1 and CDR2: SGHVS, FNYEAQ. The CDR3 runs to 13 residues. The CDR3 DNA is TGTGCCAGCAGCTTAGCGCAACAGGGCCGCTACACCTTC. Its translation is CASSLAQQGRYTF.

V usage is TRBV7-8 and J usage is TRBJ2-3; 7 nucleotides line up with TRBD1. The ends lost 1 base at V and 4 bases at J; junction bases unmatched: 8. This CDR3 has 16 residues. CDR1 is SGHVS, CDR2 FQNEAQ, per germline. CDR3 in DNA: TGTGCCAGCAGCTTAGGGTGGACAGGTCGGCCAGATACGCAGTATTTT. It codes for CASSLGWTGRPDTQYF.

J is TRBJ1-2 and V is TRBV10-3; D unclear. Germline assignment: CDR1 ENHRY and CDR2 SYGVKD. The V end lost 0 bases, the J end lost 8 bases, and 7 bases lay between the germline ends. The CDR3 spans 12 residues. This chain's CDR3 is CAISESGRGYTF. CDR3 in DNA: TGTGCCATCAGTGAGTCAGGGAGAGGCTACACCTTC.

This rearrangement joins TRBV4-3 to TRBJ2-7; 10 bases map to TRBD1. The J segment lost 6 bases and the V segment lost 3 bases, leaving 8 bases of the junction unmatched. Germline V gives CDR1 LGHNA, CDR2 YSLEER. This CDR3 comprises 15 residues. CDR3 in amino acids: CASSQAPGQGTEQYF. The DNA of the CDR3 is TGCGCCAGCAGCCAGGCCCCGGGACAGGGGACCGAGCAGTACTTC.

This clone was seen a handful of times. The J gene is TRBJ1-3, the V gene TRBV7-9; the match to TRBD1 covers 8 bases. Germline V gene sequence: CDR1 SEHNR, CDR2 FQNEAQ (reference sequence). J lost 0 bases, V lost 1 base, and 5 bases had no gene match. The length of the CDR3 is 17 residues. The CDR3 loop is CASSLGTGLTSGNTIYF. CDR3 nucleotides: TGTGCCAGCAGCTTAGGGACAGGGCTTACCTCTGGAAACACCATATATTTT.

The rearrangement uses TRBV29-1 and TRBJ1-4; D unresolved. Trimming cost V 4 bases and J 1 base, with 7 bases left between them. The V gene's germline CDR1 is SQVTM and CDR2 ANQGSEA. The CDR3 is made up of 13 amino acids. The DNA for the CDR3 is TGCAGCGTTGGTGCGGGAACTAATGAAAAACTGTTTTTT. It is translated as CSVGAGTNEKLFF.

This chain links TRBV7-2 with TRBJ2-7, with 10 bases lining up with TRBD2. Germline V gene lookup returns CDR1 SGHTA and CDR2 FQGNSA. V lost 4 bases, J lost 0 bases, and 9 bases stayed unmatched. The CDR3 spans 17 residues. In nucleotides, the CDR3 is TGTGCCAGCAGCTCGACTCGGACTAGCGGTATCTCCTACGAGCAGTACTTC. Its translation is CASSSTRTSGISYEQYF. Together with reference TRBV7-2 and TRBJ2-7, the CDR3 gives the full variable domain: GAGVSQSPSNKVTEKGKDVELRCDPISGHTALYWYRQSLGQGLEFLIYFQGNSAPDKSGLPSDRFSAERTGGSVSTLTIQRTQQEDSAVYLCASSSTRTSGISYEQYFGPGTRLTVT.

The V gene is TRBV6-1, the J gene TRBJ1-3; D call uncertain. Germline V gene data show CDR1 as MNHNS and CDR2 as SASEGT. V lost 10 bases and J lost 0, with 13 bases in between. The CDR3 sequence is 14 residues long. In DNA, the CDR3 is TGTGCCATCGGAGGGATGAGCTCTGGAAACACCATATATTTT. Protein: CAIGGMSSGNTIYF.

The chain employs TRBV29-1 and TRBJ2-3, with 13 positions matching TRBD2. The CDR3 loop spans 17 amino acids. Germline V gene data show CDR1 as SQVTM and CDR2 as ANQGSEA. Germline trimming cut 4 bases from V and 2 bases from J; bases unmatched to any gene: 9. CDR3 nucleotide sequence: TGCAGCGTTGTTGTACTAGCGGGAGGGCCGATCACAGATACGCAGTATTTT. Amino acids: CSVVVLAGGPITDTQYF.

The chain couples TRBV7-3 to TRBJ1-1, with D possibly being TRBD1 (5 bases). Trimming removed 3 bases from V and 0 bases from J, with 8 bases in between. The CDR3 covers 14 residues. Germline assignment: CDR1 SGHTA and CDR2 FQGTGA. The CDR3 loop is CASSLGGMNTEAFF. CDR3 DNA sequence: TGTGCCAGCAGCTTGGGGGGGATGAACACTGAAGCTTTCTTT.

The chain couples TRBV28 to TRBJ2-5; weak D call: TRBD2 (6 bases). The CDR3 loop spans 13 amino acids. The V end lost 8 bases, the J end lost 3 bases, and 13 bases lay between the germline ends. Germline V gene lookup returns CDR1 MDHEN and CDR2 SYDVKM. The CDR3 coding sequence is TGTGCCAGCCATACCCCGGGGGAAGAGACCCAGTACTTC. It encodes CASHTPGEETQYF.

For the CDR3, the DNA is TGCAGCGTTGAAGCTCAGACTAACACTGAAGCTTTCTTT. As protein: CSVEAQTNTEAFF. This chain links TRBV29-1 with TRBJ1-1; D is uncertain. V was clipped by 1 base and J by 2 bases, with 8 bases between them. This CDR3 is 13 amino acids long. From germline, CDR1 is SQVTM and CDR2 ANQGSEA.

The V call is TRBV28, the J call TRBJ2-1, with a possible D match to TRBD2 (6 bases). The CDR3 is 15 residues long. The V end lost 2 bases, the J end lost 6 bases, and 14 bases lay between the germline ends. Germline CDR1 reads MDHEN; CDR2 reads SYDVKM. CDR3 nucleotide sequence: TGTGCCAGCAGTTTACCGGCGGGATACGCCAATGAGCAGTTCTTC. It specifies CASSLPAGYANEQFF.